This record covers a single T cell receptor beta chain. V lost 1 base to trimming and J lost 5 bases, with 11 bases between them. CDR3 length: 14 residues. CDR1 and CDR2 (germline): SGHVS, FQNEAQ. Splitting of each subset's genomic DNA was done evenly across several immunoSEQ plates. Libraries were prepared by immunoSEQ multiplex PCR; TCRdb keeps only in-frame clonotypes and omits some of them. The sample carries about 490,000 clones, about 79% recorded once. Recent acute infections and vaccinations were absent in the healthy HIV-negative adult donors. This specimen comes from a study of shared clonotypes between healthy human individuals. On the study more broadly: The cohort comprised a couple of women and a few men. Their ages spanned 18 to 49 years.

The V call is TRBV7-8, the J call TRBJ1-1, with no clear D. The clonotype was recovered from a woman aged 40 to 50 in good health. Some clones in this sample may be carry-over from other donors' samples. The material sequenced was PBMCs. The CDR3 nucleotides are TGTGCCAGCAGCTTAGAGGCACCTCGAACTGAAGCTTTCTTT. It encodes CASSLEAPRTEAFF.